The T cell receptor beta chain described here comes from a study of T-cell memory formation after mild COVID-19 (dated by TCRdb to the early 2020s). General notes on the study: TCR sequence clusters from the two donors were largely donor specific. T-cell clones expanding and contracting after mild COVID-19 in a couple of donors were tracked by longitudinal TCRalpha and TCRbeta repertoire sequencing. Two young, previously healthy adult volunteers, one female and one male, were included in the cohort. General study outcomes and caveats: Contracting CD4+ clones appeared mostly in the CM and EM memory subsets, whereas CD8+ clones were enriched in EMRA. The second-wave clones that peaked on day 37 were not confirmed to be SARS-CoV-2 specific. Some responding clones were detected in pre-infection memory, which suggested that pre-existing cross-reactive memory T cells had joined the SARS-CoV-2 response. The study covered only a couple of mild cases, and larger cohorts including severe cases with pre-infection samples were considered necessary. Balanced CD4/CD8 phenotypes were observed for clones contracting from day 15 to 85, whereas a bias towards CD4+ was observed for a second wave of clones expanding from day 15 to 37.

The run used an Illumina NovaSeq 6000. Using 5'RACE with constant-segment primers, TCRalpha and TCRbeta cDNA libraries were constructed, with sample barcodes and unique molecular identifiers added in the process. Trizol reagent was used to extract RNA from every sample. Libraries were amplified in two PCR steps, with a second sample barcode and Illumina TruSeq adapters added in the second step. Libraries were sequenced on an Illumina NovaSeq with 2 x 150 bp paired-end reads. The authors' pipeline ran thus. The reads were demultiplexed and collapsed into UMI-guided consensus sequences using migec v1.2.7. Using mixcr v2.1.11, the UMI consensuses were aligned to TRA and TRB V and J templates and assembled into clonotypes. Expanded or contracted clonotypes were those called significant by both edgeR and NoisET, with noise models trained on biological replicates. For edgeR calls, a false discovery rate-adjusted p below 0.01 and a log2 fold-change threshold of 1 were applied. PCA with hierarchical clustering of max-normalized trajectories of the 1000 most abundant clonotypes was used as exploratory dynamics analysis. The CD4 or CD8 phenotype of responding clones was assigned using the separately sequenced CD4+ and CD8+ repertoires. TCRdb reran the public reads through fastp at Q25 and MiXCR, keeping productive beta chains. For every CDR3 protein sequence, its rows merge into one entry that carries the most common genes and DNA. None of the V and J calls come from the authors' own analysis; TCRdb made them. The sample table lists 470,000 or so distinct CDR3 sequences, around a quarter of them with a count of one. Around 12% of the sample lies in the top ten.

Details on this clonotype: Its antigen specificity is not known. Base qualities are missing; no much larger clone stands one base away.

Ficoll-Paque density gradient centrifugation was the method used to isolate PBMCs. Per the germline V gene, SGDLS is the CDR1 and YYNGEE is the CDR2. The CDR3, cysteine through phenylalanine, is 16 amino acids long. Kept here is only the CDR3 DNA, which spans 48 bases and is read in frame from base 1. Trimming accounts for 4 bases at V and 3 bases at J, while the number of junction bases matched to no gene is 10. The sequence was obtained from an adult woman who had mild COVID-19 (a few samples of this study predate the infection). The sample titles of this study are shuffled in the database, so cell type and time point are left out; the donor was told from shared clones. Specimen: PBMCs or a T cell subset sorted from them (not recorded which). The receptor chain draws on TRBV9 and TRBJ2-3, with TRBD2 matching 8 junction bases. CDR3 sequence: CASSMTPGGGTDTQYF. The DNA reads as follows: TGTGCCAGCAGCATGACCCCGGGAGGGGGAACAGATACGCAGTATTTT.